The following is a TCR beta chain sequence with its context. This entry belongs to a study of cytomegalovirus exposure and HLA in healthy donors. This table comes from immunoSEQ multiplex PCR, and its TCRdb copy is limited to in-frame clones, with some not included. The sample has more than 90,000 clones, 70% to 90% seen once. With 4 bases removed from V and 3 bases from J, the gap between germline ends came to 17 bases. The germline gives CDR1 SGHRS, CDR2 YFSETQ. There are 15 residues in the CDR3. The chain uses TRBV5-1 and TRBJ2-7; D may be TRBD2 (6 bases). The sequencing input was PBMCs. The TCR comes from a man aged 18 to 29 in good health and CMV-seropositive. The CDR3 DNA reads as TGCGCCAGCAGCAAGGGACCGCGGGGTGGCTACGAGCAGTACTTC. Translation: CASSKGPRGGYEQYF.